The 15 T cell receptor beta chains below were found in one sample sequenced in a study of blood T cell repertoires in COVID-19. Repertoires were generated with immunoSEQ multiplex PCR, while TCRdb's copy carries only in-frame clones and drops some. The sample includes some 130,000 clones, around three quarters seen only once; the top ten take around 3.3%. The sample consisted of peripheral blood. These TCRs come from a man aged 55 to 70 with acute or convalescent COVID-19.

J is TRBJ2-1 and V is TRBV6-6; 7 nucleotides match TRBD1. CDR1 is MNHNY, CDR2 SVGAGI, per germline (reference sequence). This CDR3 region has 15 residues. V lost 5 bases, J lost 4 bases, and 8 bases stayed unmatched. CDR3 sequence: CASSEDRRIYNEQFF. The DNA for the CDR3 is TGTGCCAGCAGTGAGGACAGGAGAATATACAATGAGCAGTTCTTC.

The rearrangement uses TRBV20-1 and TRBJ1-2; D ambiguous. The V end lost 3 bases, the J end lost 0 bases, and 8 bases lay between the germline ends. The CDR3 is 13 residues long. The germline V gene encodes CDR1 DFQATT and CDR2 SNEGSKA (reference sequence). CDR3 protein: CSASGLANYGYTF. CDR3 nucleotide sequence: TGCAGTGCTAGTGGGTTAGCTAACTATGGCTACACCTTC.

The chain couples TRBV12-3 or TRBV12-4 to TRBJ2-7; possibly TRBD2 for D (5 bases). Trimming shortened V by 3 bases and J by 7 bases, and 13 bases separated the two germline ends. The CDR3 is 13 amino acids. This CDR3 reads CASSFAARGEQYF. The CDR3 DNA reads as TGTGCCAGCAGTTTCGCGGCCCGGGGAGAGCAGTACTTC.

The CDR3 bases are TGTGCCAGCAGCGTAGGGGGGGACACTGAAGCTTTCTTT. Its protein is CASSVGGDTEAFF. V is TRBV9 and J is TRBJ1-1; D is perhaps TRBD1 (5 bases). The CDR3 sequence is 13 residues long. The V end lost 0 bases, the J end lost 3 bases, and 6 bases lay between the germline ends. CDR1 and CDR2 (germline): SGDLS, YYNGEE.

The J gene is TRBJ2-1, the V gene TRBV7-3; the match to TRBD2 covers 13 bases. The V gene end was trimmed by 4 bases and the J gene end by 7 bases; junction bases not matched to a gene: 4. Germline V lookup: CDR1 SGHTA, CDR2 FQGTGA. CDR3 length: 15 residues. CDR3 amino acids: CASSSGLAGINEQFF. The CDR3 region has the DNA TGTGCCAGCAGCTCGGGACTAGCGGGAATAAATGAGCAGTTCTTC.

This chain joins TRBV19 and TRBJ1-1; TRBD1 might be the D (6 bases). Germline CDR1 and CDR2: LNHDA and SQIVND (reference sequence). CDR3 length: 16 amino acids. Trimming cost V 3 bases and J 3 bases, with 17 bases left between them. CDR3 sequence (DNA): TGTGCCAGTAGTATTATCCGGCAGGGGAGGGACACTGAAGCTTTCTTT. Residues: CASSIIRQGRDTEAFF.

The chain couples TRBV28 to TRBJ1-5, with a possible D match to TRBD1 (6 bases). The CDR3 extends over 14 amino acids. The germline V gene has CDR1 MDHEN and CDR2 SYDVKM. Trimming stripped 0 bases from V and 4 bases from J, with 7 bases between. CDR3 residues: CASSLWQGNQPQHF. In nucleotides, the CDR3 is TGTGCCAGCAGTTTATGGCAGGGGAATCAGCCCCAGCATTTT.

The chain has TRBV2 and TRBJ2-5, with TRBD2 matching over 8 bases. This CDR3 region has 14 residues. The germline V gene encodes CDR1 SNHLY and CDR2 FYNNEI. The J segment lost 4 bases and the V segment lost 8 bases, leaving 9 bases of the junction unmatched. CDR3 sequence (DNA): TGTGCCAGCGGCGGGAGGAATTTCGGAGAGACCCAGTACTTC. This gives the protein CASGGRNFGETQYF. Looking up the rest from reference TRBV2 and TRBJ2-5 gives the full variable domain: EPEVTQTPSHQVTQMGQEVILRCVPISNHLYFYWYRQILGQKVEFLVSFYNNEISEKSEIFDDQFSVERPDGSNFTLKIRSTKLEDSAMYFCASGGRNFGETQYFGPGTRLLVL.

This clone was recorded once. The gene calls are TRBV7-2 and TRBJ2-7, with 8 bases lining up with TRBD2. The CDR3 length is 15 residues. CDR1 and CDR2 (germline): SGHTA, FQGNSA. Losses at the gene ends were 3 bases for V and 2 bases for J; bases not matched to a gene: 6. In DNA form, the CDR3 reads TGTGCCAGCAGCTTTACTAGCGGCCTCCCCTACGAGCAGTACTTC. Protein sequence: CASSFTSGLPYEQYF.

This clone was counted only a few times. The chain combines TRBV3-1 (or the pseudogene TRBV3-2) with TRBJ2-3; a possible D gene is TRBD1 (5 bases). Germline loops: CDR1 LGHDT, CDR2 YNNKEL (reference sequence). This CDR3 has 14 residues. V was shortened by 0 bases and J by 6 bases, with 10 bases between the two germline ends. The DNA for the CDR3 is TGTGCCAGCAGCCAAGAATCCAGGGTGGATACGCAGTATTTT. Translated: CASSQESRVDTQYF.

The V gene is TRBV7-9, the J gene TRBJ1-5; D is undetermined. V was clipped by 5 bases and J by 11 bases, with 10 bases between them. The CDR3 is 11 amino acids. In germline, CDR1 is SEHNR, CDR2 FQNEAQ (reference sequence). This CDR3 reads CASSGGQSQHF. The CDR3 DNA reads as TGTGCCAGCAGCGGCGGCCAGTCCCAGCATTTT. Full variable domain (rest looked up from reference TRBV7-9 and TRBJ1-5): DTGVSQNPRHKITKRGQNVTFRCDPISEHNRLYWYRQTLGQGPEFLTYFQNEAQLEKSRLLSDRFSAERPKGSFSTLEIQRTEQGDSAMYLCASSGGQSQHFGDGTRLSIL.

This chain joins TRBV6-5 and TRBJ2-7; 9 positions agree with TRBD2. V was pared by 7 bases and J by 1 base, with 2 bases of the junction left unmatched. The CDR3 spans 13 residues. Germline V CDR1 and CDR2: MNHEY, SVGAGI. In DNA form, the CDR3 reads TGTGCCAGCATGGGACTAGCTTCCTACGAGCAGTACTTC. Amino acid sequence: CASMGLASYEQYF.

CDR3: CASSPNTKKLFF. CDR3 bases: TGTGCCAGCAGCCCCAACACAAAAAAACTGTTTTTT. The rearrangement uses TRBV7-9 and TRBJ1-4, with D unresolved. V lost 5 bases and J lost 9, with 10 bases in between. The CDR3 length is 12 residues. Germline loops: CDR1 SEHNR, CDR2 FQNEAQ (reference sequence). Complete variable domain (other parts from reference TRBV7-9 and TRBJ1-4): DTGVSQNPRHKITKRGQNVTFRCDPISEHNRLYWYRQTLGQGPEFLTYFQNEAQLEKSRLLSDRFSAERPKGSFSTLEIQRTEQGDSAMYLCASSPNTKKLFFGSGTQLSVL.

The chain recombines TRBV4-1 with TRBJ2-7; possibly TRBD2 for D (6 bases). This CDR3 is 13 amino acids long. V lost 5 bases to trimming and J lost 2 bases, with 10 bases between them. Germline V gene data show CDR1 as MGHRA and CDR2 as YSYEKL. The CDR3: CASSAGSPYEQYF. The DNA for the CDR3 is TGCGCCAGCAGCGCGGGAAGTCCCTACGAGCAGTACTTC.

CDR3 in DNA: TGTGCCAGCGTCGTCAGCGGGAGGGCCCATGAGCAGTTCTTC. Its protein is CASVVSGRAHEQFF. The chain recombines TRBV6-5 with TRBJ2-1; 10 nucleotides match TRBD2. With V trimmed by 8 bases and J by 8 bases, 9 bases remained unmatched. CDR1 is MNHEY, CDR2 SVGAGI, per germline. The CDR3 totals 14 residues.